This T cell receptor beta chain was recovered during a study of beta chain features in type 1 diabetes. Study-wide findings and caveats: The VDJ junctions of type 1 diabetes patients carried fewer insertions and more deletions. In comparison with healthy donors, patients had naive, central memory and Treg TCRB repertoires that appeared more similar.

Investigators reverse transcribed all isolated RNA, so they sequenced expressed TCRB transcripts. Measured with immunoSEQ multiplex PCR; TCRdb has only the in-frame clones, and not every one. The top ten hold 0.044% of the sample, which has about 350,000 clones, 15% to 20% seen once. This clone was found a few times. The antigen is unknown. Losses at the gene ends were 0 bases for V and 6 bases for J; bases not matched to a gene: 4. The CDR3 extends over 15 amino acids. Germline values: CDR1 SGHRS, CDR2 YFSETQ. The chain couples TRBV5-1 to TRBJ2-7; 12 nucleotides align to TRBD1. Source material: naive CD4+ T cells from blood. The TCR originated in a woman aged 18-29 years in good health. The CDR3 bases are TGCGCCAGCAGCTTGGCGGGACAGGGGGCGTTCGAGCAGTACTTC. Translated, it gives CASSLAGQGAFEQYF.